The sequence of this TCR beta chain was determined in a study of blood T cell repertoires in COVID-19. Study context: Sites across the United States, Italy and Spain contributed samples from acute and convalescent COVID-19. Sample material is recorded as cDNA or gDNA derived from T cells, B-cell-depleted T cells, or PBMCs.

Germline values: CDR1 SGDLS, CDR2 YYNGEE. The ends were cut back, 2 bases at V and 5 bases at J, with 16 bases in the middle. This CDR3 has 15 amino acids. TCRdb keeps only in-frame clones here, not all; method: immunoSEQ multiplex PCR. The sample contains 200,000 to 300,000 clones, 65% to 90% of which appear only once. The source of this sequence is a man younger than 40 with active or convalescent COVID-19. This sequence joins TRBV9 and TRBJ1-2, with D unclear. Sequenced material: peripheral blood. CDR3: CASSVAPDSAYGYTF. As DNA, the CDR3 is TGTGCCAGCAGCGTCGCACCAGACTCTGCATATGGCTACACCTTC.